The 14 T cell receptor beta chains in this list originate from one sample, sequenced in a study of blood T cell repertoires in COVID-19. Assay used: immunoSEQ multiplex PCR; TCRdb lists only in-frame clones, some missing. The sample contains 150,000 to 200,000 clones, around 84% of which appear only once. The sequenced sample consisted of peripheral blood. Every receptor here comes from a woman at least 80 years old with acute or convalescent COVID-19.

This clone was recorded at least ten times. J is TRBJ2-5 and V is TRBV5-1; TRBD2 might be the D (6 bases). Trimming left V 4 bases short and J 5 bases short, with 18 bases between. Germline V CDR1 and CDR2: SGHRS, YFSETQ. The CDR3 consists of 15 residues. CDR3 DNA: TGCGCCAGCAGCCCAGTTGCGGGAAGGGATGAGACCCAGTACTTC. It is translated as CASSPVAGRDETQYF.

The V gene is TRBV18, the J gene TRBJ2-1; maybe TRBD2 (6 bases). The CDR3 has 15 residues. The germline V gene has CDR1 KGHSH and CDR2 LQKENI. The V end was cut by 4 bases, the J end by 1 base, with 11 bases between. CDR3 in amino acids: CASSRDSRSYNEQFF. Here the CDR3 DNA reads TGTGCCAGCTCACGGGACTCCCGATCCTACAATGAGCAGTTCTTC.

V and J are TRBV5-6 and TRBJ2-7, with no clear D. Germline assignment: CDR1 SGHDT and CDR2 YYEEEE. The CDR3 extends over 13 amino acids. The V end was cut by 1 base, the J end by 6 bases, with 11 bases between. CDR3 region: CASSLFHIPEQYF. The CDR3 nucleotides read TGTGCCAGCAGCTTGTTCCACATTCCCGAGCAGTACTTC.

In this sample, this clone turned up once. The CDR3 DNA is TGTGCCAGCAGCCAGGGTTCTAGCGGGGGGAGAGGGACAGATACGCAGTATTTT. Encoded protein: CASSQGSSGGRGTDTQYF. The rearrangement joins TRBV4-2 to TRBJ2-3; TRBD2 matches at 11 bases. The CDR3 consists of 18 residues. Per the germline V gene, CDR1 is LGHNA and CDR2 is YNFKEQ. J lost 3 bases, V lost 3 bases, and 11 bases had no gene match.

The CDR3 here is CASSLLAVQETQYF. As DNA, the CDR3 is TGTGCCAGCAGCCTACTAGCGGTGCAAGAGACCCAGTACTTC. This chain uses TRBV3-1 (or the pseudogene TRBV3-2) with TRBJ2-5; TRBD2 matches 8 bases. From germline, CDR1 is LGHDT and CDR2 YNNKEL (reference sequence). The CDR3 has 14 residues. The ends lost 4 bases at V and 2 bases at J; junction bases unmatched: 3.

The chain joins TRBV30 to TRBJ2-7; TRBD1 aligns across 10 bases. The ends lost 3 bases at V and 1 base at J; junction bases unmatched: 6. Germline loops: CDR1 GTSNPN, CDR2 SVGIG (reference sequence). The CDR3 has 15 amino acids. The CDR3 sequence is CAWSRGGQGSYEQYF. The CDR3 DNA reads as TGTGCCTGGAGCAGAGGGGGACAGGGGTCCTACGAGCAGTACTTC.

This clone is a singleton in its sample. V and J are TRBV24-1 and TRBJ2-1; TRBD2 matches 8 bases. V dropped 2 bases and J dropped 6; count of bases not matched to a gene: 8. CDR3 size: 16 residues. CDR1 is KGHDR and CDR2 is SFDVKD in the germline V gene. In DNA form, the CDR3 reads TGTGCCACCAGTGATTCCACGGGGGGGCCAAGCAATGAGCAGTTCTTC. It is translated as CATSDSTGGPSNEQFF.

This chain uses TRBV15 with TRBJ1-3; unclear D gene. Trimming left V 0 bases short and J 4 bases short, with 7 bases between. CDR3 length: 14 amino acids. CDR1 and CDR2 from the germline V gene are LNHNV and YYDKDF (reference sequence). This CDR3 reads CATSRDGRGNTIYF. CDR3 nucleotides: TGTGCCACCAGCAGAGATGGGAGGGGAAACACCATATATTTT.

This chain links TRBV19 with TRBJ1-2, with 9 bases that match TRBD1. CDR3 length equals 14 residues. Germline loops: CDR1 LNHDA, CDR2 SQIVND (reference sequence). V gave up 6 bases and J gave up 5 bases; unmatched junction bases: 7. CDR3 protein: CASRVRDRDYGYTF. Here the CDR3 DNA reads TGTGCCAGTAGGGTCCGGGACAGGGATTATGGCTACACCTTC.

The chain links TRBV7-2 to TRBJ1-1; 8 bases map to TRBD1. The V gene end was trimmed by 3 bases and the J gene end by 1 base; junction bases not matched to a gene: 13. The CDR3 totals 18 residues. Germline CDR1 is SGHTA and CDR2 is FQGNSA. The CDR3 nucleotides read TGTGCCAGCAGCTTGGCATCCCGCCGGGACAGGAGGAACACTGAAGCTTTCTTT. Translating it yields CASSLASRRDRRNTEAFF.

The chain combines TRBV19 with TRBJ1-4; no reliable D call. The germline gives CDR1 LNHDA, CDR2 SQIVND (reference sequence). The CDR3 is 12 amino acids. Trimming took off 3 bases at V and 8 bases at J, with 7 bases between the two ends. The CDR3 DNA reads TGTGCCAGTAGTATTCCCGGGGAAAAACTGTTTTTT. As protein: CASSIPGEKLFF.

The V call is TRBV7-9, the J call TRBJ2-1; 12 bases map to TRBD2. Germline-derived CDR1 and CDR2 are SEHNR and FQNEAQ (reference sequence). The CDR3 consists of 17 residues. The V and J ends lost 3 bases and 2 bases, in that order; junction bases with no gene match: 5. The CDR3 DNA reads as TGTGCCAGCAGCTTTCTGCGACTAGCGGGGGCCTACAATGAGCAGTTCTTC. Encoded protein: CASSFLRLAGAYNEQFF.

V usage is TRBV5-6 and J usage is TRBJ1-2, with 9 bases identical to TRBD1. Germline V gives CDR1 SGHDT, CDR2 YYEEEE. V shed 4 bases and J 2 bases; nucleotides not matched to a gene: 0. CDR3 length: 13 residues. The CDR3 region is CASSTGGNYGYTF. Here the CDR3 DNA reads TGTGCCAGCAGCACAGGGGGCAACTATGGCTACACCTTC.

This rearrangement joins TRBV6-5 to TRBJ2-1; D is possibly TRBD2 (5 bases). Trimming left V 7 bases short and J 2 bases short, with 9 bases between. The CDR3 length is 13 residues. The V gene's germline CDR1 is MNHEY and CDR2 SVGAGI. CDR3 loop: CASKEGTYNEQFF. CDR3 nucleotides: TGTGCCAGCAAAGAGGGTACCTACAATGAGCAGTTCTTC.